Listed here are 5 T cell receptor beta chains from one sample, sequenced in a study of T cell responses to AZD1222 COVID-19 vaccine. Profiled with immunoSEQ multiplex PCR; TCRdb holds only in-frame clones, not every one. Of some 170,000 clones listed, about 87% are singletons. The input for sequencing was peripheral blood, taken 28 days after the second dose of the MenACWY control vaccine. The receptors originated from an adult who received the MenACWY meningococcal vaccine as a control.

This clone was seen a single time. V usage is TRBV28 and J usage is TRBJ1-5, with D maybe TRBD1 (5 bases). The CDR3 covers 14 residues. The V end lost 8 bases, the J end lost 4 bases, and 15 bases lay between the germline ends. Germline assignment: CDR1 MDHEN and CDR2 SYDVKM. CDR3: CASYTDRQNQPQHF. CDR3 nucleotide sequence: TGTGCCAGCTATACCGACAGACAGAATCAGCCCCAGCATTTT.

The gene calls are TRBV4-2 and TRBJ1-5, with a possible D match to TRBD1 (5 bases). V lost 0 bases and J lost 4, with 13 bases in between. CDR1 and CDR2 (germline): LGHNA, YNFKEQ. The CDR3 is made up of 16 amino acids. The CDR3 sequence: CASSQEAGRMNQPQHF. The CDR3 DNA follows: TGTGCCAGCAGCCAAGAAGCAGGGCGGATGAATCAGCCCCAGCATTTT.

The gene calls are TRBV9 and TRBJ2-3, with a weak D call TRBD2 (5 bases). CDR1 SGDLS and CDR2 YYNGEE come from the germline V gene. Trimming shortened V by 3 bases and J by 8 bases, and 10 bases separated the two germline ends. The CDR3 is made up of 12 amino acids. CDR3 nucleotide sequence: TGTGCCAGCAGCGGCTACGCGGGTACGCAGTATTTT. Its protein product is CASSGYAGTQYF.

This CDR3 is CAISEGWESSNEQYF. The CDR3 DNA is TGTGCCATCAGTGAAGGATGGGAATCTAGTAACGAGCAGTACTTC. The J gene is TRBJ2-7, the V gene TRBV10-3; D remains ambiguous. Per germline, CDR1 ENHRY and CDR2 SYGVKD. V was trimmed by 3 bases and J by 5 bases, leaving 17 bases between them. This CDR3 has 15 residues.

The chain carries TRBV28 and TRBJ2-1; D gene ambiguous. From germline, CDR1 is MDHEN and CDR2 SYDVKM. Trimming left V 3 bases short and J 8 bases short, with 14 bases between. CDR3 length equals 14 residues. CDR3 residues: CASSFVGPWDEQFF. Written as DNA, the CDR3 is TGTGCCAGCAGTTTTGTCGGACCATGGGATGAGCAGTTCTTC.